This T cell receptor beta chain comes out of a study of blood T cell repertoires in COVID-19. Germline loops: CDR1 ENHRY, CDR2 SYGVKD. With V trimmed by 4 bases and J by 11 bases, 12 bases remained unmatched. The CDR3 is 16 amino acids. Clones were sequenced by immunoSEQ multiplex PCR, and TCRdb holds only the in-frame ones, with some missing. Among 60,000 or so clones listed, 80% to 90% were seen once. The chain employs TRBV10-3 and TRBJ2-2, with 11 bases identical to TRBD2. The sequence was collected from a human donor with active COVID-19. The donor label of this sample is uncertain. The sample taken for sequencing was peripheral blood. CDR3 sequence: CAISGNPLAGGLELFF. In nucleotides, the CDR3 is TGTGCCATCAGTGGAAATCCCTTAGCGGGGGGGCTTGAGCTGTTTTTT.